The source of this T cell receptor (beta chain) is a study of shared clonotypes between healthy human individuals. Study findings and constraints: Donor clonotype sharing was expected to depend on sequencing depth. Among the subsets, naive ones generally showed larger estimated richness than memory ones.

CDR3 length equals 14 residues. V dropped 4 bases and J dropped 4; count of bases not matched to a gene: 5. Germline assignment: CDR1 SGHVS and CDR2 FNYEAQ. The run depth of the assay was deep. Genomic DNA belonging to each subset was distributed in equal measure over several immunoSEQ plates. Sequenced by immunoSEQ multiplex PCR; TCRdb stores in-frame clones only, minus some. Of about 1,800,000 clones listed, about 95% are singletons. CD45RO-negative, CCR7-positively selected cells formed the naive CD8 fraction, excluding terminally differentiated effector memory CD45RA+ cells. In the case of this clone: Its antigen remains unknown. Different DNA sequences within this sample yield the same CDR3.

The chain is built from TRBV7-6 and TRBJ2-7; 9 bases fit TRBD1. Sequences were obtained from naive CD8+ T cells sorted from blood. This TCR was recovered from a man aged 18 to 29 in good health. The CDR3, as DNA: TGTGCCAGCAGCTCCGGGACAGGGTCTTACGAGCAGTACTTC. This sequence encodes CASSSGTGSYEQYF.